The source of this T cell receptor (beta chain) is a study of spatial heterogeneity in lung cancer (dated by TCRdb to the late 2010s). About the full investigation: Beta-chain transcripts were consistently detected in greater numbers than alpha-chain transcripts, which likely reflected higher beta-chain transcript abundance. The study linked features of the TCR repertoire to counts of nonsynonymous mutations, which were determined by whole-exome sequencing of tumor tissue. In the raw uncorrected reads, each unique combination of TCR and UMI appeared on average more than ten times. Both alpha and beta chains were TCR-sequenced in approximately 200 tumor regions, roughly 70 matched nontumor lung samples and around 54 PBMC samples obtained at surgery. A strong correlation was found between TCR transcript counts in tumor regions and a T cell transcriptional module score from matched bulk RNA-seq. In non-small cell lung cancer, the study quantitatively compared TCR alpha and beta repertoires across several tumor regions, matched nontumor lung, and blood.

Reading the label with the study, this specimen's time point is: sample taken at primary tumor resection. Samples were obtained from about 75 patients with early-stage, untreated non-small cell lung cancer from the lung TRACERx cohort. For TCR sequencing, whole RNA was extracted from tumor and nontumor lung tissue, or from cryopreserved PBMC samples, and no cell sorting was done. Patients were selected for TCR sequencing only if sufficient RNA was available from at least two tumor regions. Before being selected, tumor and adjacent nontumor lung specimens were reviewed by a lung pathologist. Broad study findings and their caveats: Counts of ubiquitous and regional expanded TCRs correlated with counts of ubiquitous and regional nonsynonymous mutations, respectively. TCR-seq was estimated to cover only about 7% of tumor T cells for alpha chains and about 13% for beta chains. Confirming at a functional level the hypothesis that regional TCRs recognize regional mutations was considered to require additional single-cell paired TCR alpha and beta sequencing. The tumor nonsynonymous mutation count correlated with the number of expanded alpha and beta TCRs within the tumor.

Library preparation employed 5' RACE. The sequencer listed for this sample is NextSeq 500. The TCR library protocol attached a unique molecular identifier to each TCR cDNA molecule to allow correction of PCR and sequencing errors. The paper's processing steps were these. TCR identification, UMI-based error correction and CDR3 extraction were performed with Decombinator tools. Expanded TCRs were defined as those above a frequency of 2 per 1,000, corresponding to the top 1% of the tumor frequency distribution. Expanded tumor TCRs were classed as regional if statistically deemed absent (corrected P<0.05) from at least one tumor region, otherwise ubiquitous. Renyi diversity was calculated using the R vegan package after each repertoire was subsampled 100 times to 5,000 TCRs. CDR3 similarity networks were built from amino acid triplet string-kernel similarity, with CDR3s being connected when pairwise similarity was above 0.82. TCRdb took the public reads, trimmed them with fastp at Q25, ran MiXCR for clone calling and kept in-frame beta chains. A single entry per CDR3 protein holds the most common genes and DNA from its merged rows. TCRdb's processing, not the authors', yielded these V and J calls. The table for this sample lists more than 8,000 distinct CDR3 sequences; roughly 12% of them were counted only once. Around 14% of the sample rests with the top ten.

This clonotype was observed at least ten times. Its antigen remains unidentified. A junction end diverges from the germline sequence, so it may reflect a read error. CDR1 is given as DFQATT and CDR2 as SNEGSKA, both from the germline V gene (reference sequence). Inclusive of the bounding cysteine and phenylalanine, the CDR3 is 12 residues long. Only the CDR3 DNA stays, 36 bases, in frame from base 1. The receptor was derived from a female donor with early-stage non-small cell lung cancer. The sample in question was lung tumor tissue, obtained at surgery. The chain was built from TRBV20-1 and TRBJ2-3; a tentative D match to TRBD2 spans 6 bases. The CDR3 here reads CSAGTSTDTQYF. The bases are TGCAGTGCTGGTACTAGCACCGATACGCAGTATTTT.